These T cell receptor beta chains were read from a single sample in a study of shared clonotypes between healthy human individuals. Profiled with immunoSEQ multiplex PCR; TCRdb holds only in-frame clones, not every one. The sample shows 1,400,000 or so clones, 97% to 99% of them seen only once. The sequenced sample was naive CD4+ T cells sorted from blood. The receptors come from a man younger than 40 in good health. CDR3s include the opening cysteine and the closing phenylalanine or tryptophan. A D gene is named only where the DNA matches it firmly. Size values are once, few and many counts, or a class for expanded clones, and some rows have none.

>TRBD1|TRBJ1-2|TRBV27|-
TGTGCCAGCAGAACGCTGACAGGGGGCGCTAGGTATGGCTACACCTTC
CASRTLTGGARYGYTF
>TRBD2|TRBJ2-7|TRBV29-1|-
TGCAGCGCGGGGGGCTACGAGCAGTACTTC
CSAGGYEQYF
>TRBD1|TRBJ2-7|TRBV11-2|-
TGTGCCAGCAGTTCGATTCCGACCGGGACAGGATTCTCCTACGAGCAGTACTTC
CASSSIPTGTGFSYEQYF
>-|TRBJ1-4|TRBV11-2|-
TGTGCCAGCAGCTCCGGGATCCTTTTTGCTAATGAAAAACTGTTTTTT
CASSSGILFANEKLFF
>-|TRBJ2-3|TRBV21-1|-
TGTGCCAGCAGCAGAGGGGGGGGTATCACAGATACGCAGTATTTT
CASSRGGGITDTQYF
>-|TRBJ2-7|TRBV7-6|-
TGTGCCAGCAGCTTAGGACGCGCGTACGAGCAGTACTTC
CASSLGRAYEQYF
>-|TRBJ1-5|TRBV6-5|-
TGTGCCAGCCAGGAGGCCGGAAAGCCCCAGCATTTT
CASQEAGKPQHF
>TRBD2|TRBJ2-3|TRBV19|-
TGTGCCAGTAGTGGCTCCCCCGGTGGGCTAGCGGGAGTGACAGATACGCAGTATTTT
CASSGSPGGLAGVTDTQYF
>-|TRBJ2-1|TRBV4-3|-
TGCGCCAGCAGCCAAGATGGAGCTAGACGGTACAATGAGCAGTTCTTC
CASSQDGARRYNEQFF
>-|TRBJ2-5|TRBV5-8|-
TGTGCCAGCAGCTTGAACAGGGAAGAGACCCAGTACTTC
CASSLNREETQYF
>-|TRBJ1-1|TRBV10-2|-
TGCGCCAGCATAAGACACCCAATTCTTAACACTGAAGCTTTCTTT
CASIRHPILNTEAFF
>TRBD2|TRBJ2-3|TRBV5-1|once
TGCGCCAGCAGCTTTGGGGGTAGCGGGGACACAGATACGCAGTATTTT
CASSFGGSGDTDTQYF
>TRBD1|TRBJ2-7|TRBV2|once
TGTGCCAGCAGGGCTACAGGGGGGAAAGCCTACGAGCAGTACTTC
CASRATGGKAYEQYF
>-|TRBJ2-7|TRBV5-1|-
TGCGCCAGCAGCTTGTTCTCGGCAGGGGTCGATATCTACGAGCAGTACTTC
CASSLFSAGVDIYEQYF
>-|TRBJ2-5|TRBV18|-
TGTGCCAGCTCCACCAAGGTGCAAGACATGGAGACCCAGTACTTC
CASSTKVQDMETQYF
>-|TRBJ2-7|TRBV25-1|-
TGTGCCAGCAGCCACCCGAATAGCGGCGAGCAGTACTTC
CASSHPNSGEQYF
>-|TRBJ1-4|TRBV6-1|-
TGTGCCAGCAGTGAAATCGCCAGGGGTTATAATGAAAAACTGTTTTTT
CASSEIARGYNEKLFF
>-|TRBJ2-1|TRBV5-6|-
TGTGCCAGCAGCTTCCCGGGAGTTGTGAATGAGCAGTTCTTC
CASSFPGVVNEQFF
>TRBD1|TRBJ2-7|TRBV2|-
TGTGCCAGCAGTGCTGAGACAGGGCTCTACGAGCAGTACTTC
CASSAETGLYEQYF
>-|TRBJ2-2|TRBV19|once
TGTGCCAGTAAGATGGGGTCGCAGACCGGGGAGCTGTTTTTT
CASKMGSQTGELFF
>TRBD2|TRBJ2-2|TRBV10-3|-
TGTGCCAGTACTAGCGGGAGGGCCTCCGGGGAGCTGTTTTTT
CASTSGRASGELFF
>-|TRBJ2-7|TRBV6-5|-
TGTGCCAGCAGTTACGCGAGCGGTAACTACGAGCAGTACTTC
CASSYASGNYEQYF
>-|TRBJ2-1|TRBV28|-
TGTGCCAGCAACTGGACTCCCAACAATGAGCAGTTCTTC
CASNWTPNNEQFF